This is a list of T cell receptor beta chains from one sample in a study of post-analysis software for immune sequencing data. One entry per CDR3 protein, called by TCRdb with MiXCR from the PCR reads. The sample holds roughly 650,000 distinct CDR3 sequences; 55% to 70% are singletons and the top ten take roughly 10%. The specimen was blood. Every receptor here comes from a girl aged 2 to 9 with multiple sclerosis. The CDR3 runs from the conserved cysteine through the conserved F or W. Fields, in order: clone size, V gene, J gene, D gene, CDR3 length, CDR3 protein, CDR3 DNA. D genes are given only for firm matches. Where a row states a size, it is once, few, many or the class of an expanded clone; other rows omit it.

abundance: few
v_gene: TRBV7-2
j_gene: TRBJ2-5
d_gene: .
len: 14
CDR3aa: CASSQDSDGETQYF
CDR3nt: TGTGCCAGCAGCCAGGACTCCGACGGGGAGACCCAGTACTTC

abundance: .
v_gene: TRBV6-2/TRBV6-3
j_gene: TRBJ2-7
d_gene: TRBD2
len: 14
CDR3aa: CASSPRGNPYEQYF
CDR3nt: TGTGCCAGCAGTCCGCGGGGGAACCCCTACGAGCAGTACTTC

abundance: few
v_gene: TRBV12-3/TRBV12-4
j_gene: TRBJ1-2
d_gene: .
len: 14
CDR3aa: CASSRGGLNYGHTF
CDR3nt: TGTGCCAGCAGCCGGGGAGGACTTAACTATGGCCACACCTTC

abundance: .
v_gene: TRBV2
j_gene: TRBJ1-1
d_gene: TRBD1
len: 12
CDR3aa: CASGDRGTEAFF
CDR3nt: TGTGCCAGCGGGGACAGGGGGACTGAAGCTTTCTTT

abundance: once
v_gene: TRBV12-3/TRBV12-4
j_gene: TRBJ2-1
d_gene: .
len: 11
CDR3aa: CASSFVGEQVF
CDR3nt: TGTGCCAGCAGTTTTGTAGGAGAGCAGGTCTTC

abundance: once
v_gene: TRBV6-2/TRBV6-3
j_gene: TRBJ2-3
d_gene: .
len: 16
CDR3aa: CASSYGRGRDADTQYF
CDR3nt: TGTGCCAGCAGTTACGGGAGAGGCAGGGATGCAGATACGCAGTATTTT

abundance: .
v_gene: TRBV30
j_gene: TRBJ2-3
d_gene: TRBD2
len: 14
CDR3aa: CASGLAGPTDTQYF
CDR3nt: TGTGCCTCGGGACTAGCGGGCCCCACAGATACGCAGTATTTT

abundance: .
v_gene: TRBV10-3
j_gene: TRBJ2-5
d_gene: TRBD2
len: 15
CDR3aa: CAITNSGRAFNEQYF
CDR3nt: TGTGCCATCACCAATAGCGGGAGGGCCTTCAATGAGCAGTACTTC

abundance: .
v_gene: TRBV12-3/TRBV12-4
j_gene: TRBJ2-5
d_gene: .
len: 14
CDR3aa: CASTDRRVQETQYF
CDR3nt: TGTGCCAGCACTGACCGGCGGGTCCAAGAGACCCAGTACTTC

abundance: .
v_gene: TRBV20-1
j_gene: TRBJ2-5
d_gene: .
len: 12
CDR3aa: CSARGEGETQYF
CDR3nt: TGCAGTGCTAGGGGCGAAGGAGAGACCCAGTACTTC

abundance: .
v_gene: TRBV20-1
j_gene: TRBJ2-1
d_gene: TRBD2
len: 14
CDR3aa: CSASLPSGNNEQFF
CDR3nt: TGCAGTGCTAGTTTGCCTAGCGGGAACAATGAGCAGTTCTTC

abundance: once
v_gene: TRBV12-3/TRBV12-4
j_gene: TRBJ2-1
d_gene: .
len: 13
CDR3aa: CASSLGGVNEQVF
CDR3nt: TGTGCCAGCAGTTTAGGAGGGGTGAATGAGCAGGTCTTC

abundance: .
v_gene: TRBV7-8
j_gene: TRBJ2-1
d_gene: .
len: 14
CDR3aa: CASSSGRRTNEQFF
CDR3nt: TGTGCCAGCAGCTCGGGACGTCGGACAAATGAGCAGTTCTTC

abundance: few
v_gene: TRBV20-1
j_gene: TRBJ2-5
d_gene: TRBD2
len: 16
CDR3aa: CSARGPGLAGKETQYF
CDR3nt: TGCAGTGCTAGAGGTCCGGGACTAGCGGGAAAAGAGACCCAGTACTTC

abundance: few
v_gene: TRBV20-1
j_gene: TRBJ2-3
d_gene: TRBD2
len: 15
CDR3aa: CSARGRGESTDTQYF
CDR3nt: TGCAGTGCTAGGGGGCGGGGGGAGAGCACAGATACGCAGTATTTT

abundance: .
v_gene: TRBV3-1
j_gene: TRBJ2-3
d_gene: TRBD2
len: 14
CDR3aa: CASSHGTSVNTQYF
CDR3nt: TGTGCCAGCAGCCACGGGACTAGCGTGAATACGCAGTATTTT

abundance: .
v_gene: TRBV5-1
j_gene: TRBJ2-1
d_gene: .
len: 13
CDR3aa: CASSLEAASEQFF
CDR3nt: TGCGCCAGCAGCTTGGAAGCGGCTAGCGAGCAGTTCTTC

abundance: few
v_gene: TRBV12-3/TRBV12-4
j_gene: TRBJ2-5
d_gene: .
len: 12
CDR3aa: CASSPGKETQYF
CDR3nt: TGTGCCAGCAGTCCAGGGAAAGAGACCCAGTACTTC

abundance: .
v_gene: TRBV7-2
j_gene: TRBJ2-2
d_gene: TRBD1
len: 15
CDR3aa: CASSPSTGDTGELFF
CDR3nt: TGTGCCAGCAGCCCCAGTACAGGGGACACCGGGGAGCTGTTTTTT

abundance: .
v_gene: TRBV6-5
j_gene: TRBJ2-7
d_gene: TRBD2
len: 14
CDR3aa: CASSPGLGYYEQYF
CDR3nt: TGTGCCAGCAGTCCGGGACTAGGGTACTACGAGCAGTACTTC

abundance: .
v_gene: TRBV12-3/TRBV12-4
j_gene: TRBJ2-3
d_gene: TRBD2
len: 13
CDR3aa: CASIQGGADTQYF
CDR3nt: TGTGCCAGCATCCAGGGAGGGGCAGATACGCAGTATTTT

abundance: .
v_gene: TRBV6-5
j_gene: TRBJ2-6
d_gene: .
len: 15
CDR3aa: CASSASVLLTNVLTF
CDR3nt: TGTGCCAGCAGTGCTTCCGTATTGTTGACCAACGTCCTGACTTTC

abundance: .
v_gene: TRBV29-1
j_gene: TRBJ1-5
d_gene: .
len: 13
CDR3aa: CGAGNGQTQPQHF
CDR3nt: TGCGGTGCAGGGAACGGCCAAACGCAGCCCCAGCATTTT

abundance: .
v_gene: TRBV5-1
j_gene: TRBJ2-1
d_gene: TRBD2
len: 17
CDR3aa: CASRLAPGLATYNEQFF
CDR3nt: TGCGCCAGCAGACTCGCCCCGGGACTAGCGACCTACAATGAGCAGTTCTTC

abundance: .
v_gene: TRBV6-2/TRBV6-3
j_gene: TRBJ2-1
d_gene: .
len: 16
CDR3aa: CASSLPSGSSYNEQFF
CDR3nt: TGTGCCAGCAGTCTTCCCTCCGGGAGCTCCTACAATGAGCAGTTCTTC

abundance: .
v_gene: TRBV10-1
j_gene: TRBJ2-7
d_gene: TRBD2
len: 14
CDR3aa: CARLAVMSSYEQYF
CDR3nt: TGCGCCAGACTAGCGGTTATGAGCTCCTACGAGCAGTACTTC

abundance: .
v_gene: TRBV29-1
j_gene: TRBJ1-2
d_gene: .
len: 16
CDR3aa: CSVDFSAAGRIYGYTF
CDR3nt: TGCAGCGTTGATTTTTCGGCAGCGGGGCGCATCTATGGCTACACCTTC

abundance: once
v_gene: TRBV27
j_gene: TRBJ2-3
d_gene: TRBD2
len: 18
CDR3aa: CASSLSTSGRASIDTQYF
CDR3nt: TGTGCCAGCAGTTTGTCGACTAGCGGGAGGGCCTCTATAGATACGCAGTATTTT

abundance: .
v_gene: TRBV12-3/TRBV12-4
j_gene: TRBJ1-1
d_gene: .
len: 10
CDR3aa: CASSLDKAFF
CDR3nt: TGTGCCAGCAGTTTAGATAAAGCTTTCTTT

abundance: .
v_gene: TRBV20-1
j_gene: TRBJ2-5
d_gene: .
len: 14
CDR3aa: CSAPLTAGQETQYF
CDR3nt: TGCAGTGCCCCATTAACGGCAGGGCAAGAGACCCAGTACTTC

abundance: .
v_gene: TRBV5-6
j_gene: TRBJ2-5
d_gene: TRBD2
len: 14
CDR3aa: CASRSIAGQETQYF
CDR3nt: TGTGCCAGCAGATCCATAGCGGGGCAAGAGACCCAGTACTTC

abundance: .
v_gene: TRBV10-3
j_gene: TRBJ2-7
d_gene: .
len: 12
CDR3aa: CAIGGQTLGKYF
CDR3nt: TGTGCCATCGGTGGACAGACCCTTGGGAAGTACTTC

abundance: few
v_gene: TRBV9
j_gene: TRBJ2-1
d_gene: TRBD2
len: 15
CDR3aa: CASSTGLAGGNEQFF
CDR3nt: TGTGCCAGCAGCACCGGACTAGCGGGTGGCAATGAGCAGTTCTTC

abundance: .
v_gene: TRBV20-1
j_gene: TRBJ1-4
d_gene: .
len: 13
CDR3aa: CSARVGANEKLFF
CDR3nt: TGCAGTGCTAGAGTGGGAGCGAATGAAAAACTGTTTTTT

abundance: .
v_gene: TRBV20-1
j_gene: TRBJ2-3
d_gene: .
len: 14
CDR3aa: CSARRGTSTDTQYF
CDR3nt: TGCAGTGCTAGACGAGGGACTAGCACAGATACGCAGTATTTT

abundance: .
v_gene: TRBV7-9
j_gene: TRBJ2-7
d_gene: .
len: 13
CDR3aa: CASSSPRFYEQYF
CDR3nt: TGTGCCAGCAGCTCCCCGAGGTTCTACGAGCAGTACTTC

abundance: .
v_gene: TRBV27
j_gene: TRBJ1-2
d_gene: TRBD1
len: 15
CDR3aa: CASRRGDRTNYGYTF
CDR3nt: TGTGCCAGCCGGAGGGGGGACAGGACCAACTATGGCTACACCTTC

abundance: .
v_gene: TRBV6-5
j_gene: TRBJ2-1
d_gene: .
len: 13
CDR3aa: CASSEGREDEQFF
CDR3nt: TGTGCCAGCAGTGAGGGCAGGGAAGATGAGCAGTTCTTC

abundance: .
v_gene: TRBV7-9
j_gene: TRBJ1-1
d_gene: TRBD1
len: 15
CDR3aa: CASSFQFTGDTEAFF
CDR3nt: TGTGCCAGCAGCTTCCAATTCACAGGGGACACTGAAGCTTTCTTT

abundance: .
v_gene: TRBV4-2
j_gene: TRBJ2-5
d_gene: TRBD2
len: 15
CDR3aa: CASSPRGGIQETQYF
CDR3nt: TGTGCCAGCAGCCCCCGGGGAGGGATTCAAGAGACCCAGTACTTC

abundance: few
v_gene: TRBV6-1
j_gene: TRBJ2-3
d_gene: TRBD2
len: 15
CDR3aa: CASSDLAGSTDTQYF
CDR3nt: TGTGCCAGCAGTGATCTAGCGGGCAGCACAGATACGCAGTATTTT

abundance: few
v_gene: TRBV4-1
j_gene: TRBJ2-1
d_gene: TRBD2
len: 14
CDR3aa: CASAPGLVSNEQFF
CDR3nt: TGCGCCAGTGCCCCGGGACTAGTGTCCAATGAGCAGTTCTTC

abundance: .
v_gene: TRBV5-6
j_gene: TRBJ2-1
d_gene: TRBD1
len: 17
CDR3aa: CASSLEVVQGDYNEQFF
CDR3nt: TGTGCCAGCAGCTTGGAGGTAGTACAGGGGGATTACAATGAGCAGTTCTTC

abundance: .
v_gene: TRBV4-1
j_gene: TRBJ2-3
d_gene: TRBD2
len: 17
CDR3aa: CASSQDEGAGVADTQYF
CDR3nt: TGCGCCAGCAGCCAAGATGAAGGGGCGGGAGTGGCAGATACGCAGTATTTT

abundance: few
v_gene: TRBV14
j_gene: TRBJ2-1
d_gene: .
len: 14
CDR3aa: CASSPFVGYNEQFF
CDR3nt: TGTGCCAGCAGCCCCTTCGTGGGGTACAATGAGCAGTTCTTC

abundance: few
v_gene: TRBV7-9
j_gene: TRBJ2-1
d_gene: TRBD2
len: 15
CDR3aa: CASSLGLAGADEQFF
CDR3nt: TGTGCCAGCAGCTTGGGACTAGCGGGAGCAGATGAGCAGTTCTTC

abundance: once
v_gene: TRBV4-1
j_gene: TRBJ2-1
d_gene: .
len: 15
CDR3aa: CASSQEGLTYNEQFF
CDR3nt: TGCGCCAGCAGCCAAGAAGGACTCACGTACAATGAGCAGTTCTTC

abundance: .
v_gene: TRBV20-1
j_gene: TRBJ2-5
d_gene: TRBD1
len: 16
CDR3aa: CSASDGTGWGIETQYF
CDR3nt: TGCAGTGCTAGTGACGGGACAGGGTGGGGAATAGAGACCCAGTACTTC

abundance: .
v_gene: TRBV2
j_gene: TRBJ1-6
d_gene: TRBD1
len: 14
CDR3aa: CASRETGVESPLHF
CDR3nt: TGTGCCAGCAGGGAGACAGGGGTTGAGTCACCCCTCCACTTT